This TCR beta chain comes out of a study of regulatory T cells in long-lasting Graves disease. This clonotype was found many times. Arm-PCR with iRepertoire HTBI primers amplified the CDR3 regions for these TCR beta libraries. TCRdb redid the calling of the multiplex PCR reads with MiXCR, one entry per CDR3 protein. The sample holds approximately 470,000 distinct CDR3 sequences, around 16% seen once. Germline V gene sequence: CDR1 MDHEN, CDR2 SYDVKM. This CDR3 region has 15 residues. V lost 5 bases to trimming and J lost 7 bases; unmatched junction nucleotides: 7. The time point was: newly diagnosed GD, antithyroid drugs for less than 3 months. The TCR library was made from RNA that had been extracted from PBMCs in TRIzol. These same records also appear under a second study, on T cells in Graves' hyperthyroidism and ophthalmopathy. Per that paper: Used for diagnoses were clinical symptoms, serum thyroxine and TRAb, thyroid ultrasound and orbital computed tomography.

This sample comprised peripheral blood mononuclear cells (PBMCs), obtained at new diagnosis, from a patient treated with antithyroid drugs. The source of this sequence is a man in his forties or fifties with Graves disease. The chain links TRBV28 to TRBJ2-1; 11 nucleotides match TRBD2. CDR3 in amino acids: CASSPTSGNRNEQFF. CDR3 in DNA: TGTGCCAGCAGTCCGACTAGCGGGAACCGTAATGAGCAGTTCTTC.